This T cell receptor beta chain came from a study of blood T cell repertoires in COVID-19. This CDR3 is 16 amino acids long. Germline CDR1 and CDR2: MGHRA and YSYEKL. V lost 4 bases, J lost 3 bases, and 15 bases lay in between. Clones were sequenced by immunoSEQ multiplex PCR, and TCRdb holds only the in-frame ones, with some missing. Of some 100,000 clones listed, just over 85% were seen once; the top ten hold about 1.9%. The specimen was peripheral blood. This TCR derives from a man aged 50 to 60 with COVID-19, enrolled during active disease. The chain joins TRBV4-1 to TRBJ2-2; D uncertain. CDR3: CASSLIPSTDTGELFF. The CDR3, as DNA: TGCGCCAGCAGCCTGATCCCGAGTACTGACACCGGGGAGCTGTTTTTT.